This T cell receptor (beta chain) was observed in a study of blood T cell repertoires in COVID-19. Sequencing used immunoSEQ multiplex PCR; TCRdb keeps in-frame clones, though not all of them. The sample includes more than 350,000 clones, 87% of them seen just once. Germline V lookup: CDR1 MGHRA, CDR2 YSYEKL. The CDR3 extends over 14 amino acids. Unmatched junction bases numbered 5, after V lost 3 bases and J lost 4 bases. The origin of this receptor is a woman between 45 and 60 years old who had recovered from COVID-19. Sequencing was performed on PBMCs or T cells enriched from blood (not recorded which). The chain carries TRBV4-1 and TRBJ1-2, with TRBD1 matching 7 bases. The CDR3 loop is CASSHPGQVYGYTF. The DNA for the CDR3 is TGCGCCAGCAGCCACCCCGGACAGGTCTATGGCTACACCTTC.